This T cell receptor (beta chain) originates from a study of blood T cell repertoires in COVID-19. V shed 4 bases, J shed 7 bases, and the junction held 9 bases outside the gene matches. The CDR3 sequence is 15 residues long. The germline CDR1 and CDR2 sequences are SGHTA and FQGTGA. Sequencing used immunoSEQ multiplex PCR; TCRdb keeps in-frame clones, though not all of them. The top ten clones hold around 8.7% of a sample with around 50,000 clones, more than 70% of them seen once. The TCR sequence derives from a man aged 45-65 years with active COVID-19. The rearrangement uses TRBV7-3 and TRBJ2-1; TRBD2 agrees at 8 bases. Material for sequencing was peripheral blood. CDR3 protein: CASSSPSGSSNEQFF. CDR3 nucleotide sequence: TGTGCCAGCAGCTCACCTAGCGGGTCGTCTAATGAGCAGTTCTTC.